This entry describes one T cell receptor (beta chain). A single count supports this clonotype. The antigen it binds to is not known. No base-level quality is on record; no much larger clone is a single base apart. A lone read gives weak evidence. The sample originates from a study of blood T cells in healthy people across ages (dated by TCRdb to the mid-2010s). A note on the overall study: Template switching captured roughly one uniquely barcoded TCR beta cDNA molecule per two T cells in model experiments. To avoid experimental bias, donors of different ages were randomly spread across the sequencing lanes. Using the same blood draw, the study looked at two additional independent replicas of 1 million unique cDNA reads for two donors, one aged 18 to 29 and the other aged 80 or older. The study measured age-related changes in TCR beta repertoire diversity using deep sequencing normalized with unique cDNA molecular identifiers. The donors were divided into four age groups: young (average about 15 years), middle-aged (about 40), aged (approximately 59) and long-lived (about 79).

Systemically healthy Caucasian individuals from Russia, some 36 in total and aged about 6 to 100 years, were included as donors. Roughly 9 milliliters of peripheral blood were drawn from each donor into EDTA-treated Vacutainer tubes. Ficoll-Paque density-gradient centrifugation was used to isolate PBMCs, with at least 6.5 million per sample. Total RNA was extracted from PBMCs with Trizol reagent, with at least 5 micrograms obtained per sample. The percentages of naive CD45RAhigh/CD27high T cells were determined by flow cytometry on a PBMC aliquot from every donor. Libraries came from 5' RACE. Instrument on record: Illumina HiSeq 2500. A second PCR of roughly 6 to 12 cycles was run with a J-beta primer mix and a sample-barcoded 5' primer. A template-switch 5' adaptor carrying 12 random nucleotides introduced a unique molecular identifier onto each TCR beta cDNA molecule. At least 3 million CDR3-containing paired-end reads were obtained from each sample. First-strand cDNA was synthesized from all RNA with the Mint cDNA synthesis kit, primed by a TRBC-specific oligonucleotide. All cDNA was treated with uracil-DNA glycosylase and then went through a first 18-cycle PCR with the universal primers M1SS and BC2_uni_R. The authors' analysis ran thus. For normalization, 1 million high-quality reads were randomly selected from each sample, with every read carrying a distinct molecular identifier. Reads sharing molecular identifiers were discarded rather than binned into consensus sequences. MiTCR, run with a Q25 quality threshold and the strictest error-elimination algorithm, handled CDR3 identification, clonotype clustering and error correction. Lower-bound total TCR beta diversity was estimated with a nonparametric unseen species model using Euler transformation. In-frame beta chains were kept once TCRdb had trimmed the public reads at Q25 with fastp and called clones with MiXCR. Merged by CDR3 protein, the rows form single entries marked with the most common genes and DNA. These V and J calls rely on TCRdb rather than the paper's analysis. In this sample the table shows just under 900,000 distinct CDR3 sequences, more than 25% of which occur a single time. The ten top clones hold around 16% of the sample.

Broader findings and caveats from the paper: Observed TCR beta diversity correlated strongly with the percentage of naive T cells measured by flow cytometry. Compared with the aged group, more naive CD4+ T cells, fewer expanded clones and increased TCR diversity were shown by the long-lived group, suggesting age selection. As age increased, observed TCR beta diversity per million T cells dropped in a roughly linear way, and a significant reduction was already evident by age 40. Estimates of total diversity based on one million sequenced T cells were regarded as lower bounds and as underestimates. Conclusive comparison of naive and antigen-experienced compartments was prevented by the profiling of bulk unsorted PBMCs. Because the CMV infection status of the donors was unknown, age-related changes in expanded clonotypes may potentially have been confounded.

The TCR comes from a woman aged 80 or over in good health. Sequencing was carried out using blood.

The CDR3 has the sequence CASSLEGWRQYF. The DNA reads TGTGCCAGCAGTTTAGAAGGGTGGAGGCAGTACTTC. The rearranged segments are TRBV12-3 or TRBV12-4 and TRBJ2-7; a confident D gene designation cannot be given. V drops 1 base and J drops 9 bases, leaving 10 bases in between. The CDR3 contains 12 residues, cysteine and phenylalanine counted. This entry keeps only the CDR3 DNA: 36 bases, framed from base 1.